This T cell receptor beta chain was captured by sequencing in a study of T-cell memory formation after mild COVID-19. TCRdb analysed the 5' RACE reads with MiXCR anew, one entry per CDR3 protein. The table records approximately 430,000 distinct CDR3 sequences, 20% to 25% of them present only once. Sequencing input: PBMCs or a T cell subset sorted from them (not recorded which). This clonotype was obtained from an adult woman who had mild COVID-19 (a few samples of this study predate the infection). Cell type and time point are not known.

The CDR3 loop is CASRETGNTGELFF. The CDR3 coding sequence is TGTGCCAGCAGAGAGACAGGGAACACCGGGGAGCTGTTTTTT. This chain connects TRBV7-9 to TRBJ2-2, with D perhaps TRBD1 (6 bases). V was pared by 6 bases and J by 1 base, with 9 bases between. This CDR3 contains 14 residues. The V gene's germline CDR1 is SEHNR and CDR2 FQNEAQ (reference sequence).